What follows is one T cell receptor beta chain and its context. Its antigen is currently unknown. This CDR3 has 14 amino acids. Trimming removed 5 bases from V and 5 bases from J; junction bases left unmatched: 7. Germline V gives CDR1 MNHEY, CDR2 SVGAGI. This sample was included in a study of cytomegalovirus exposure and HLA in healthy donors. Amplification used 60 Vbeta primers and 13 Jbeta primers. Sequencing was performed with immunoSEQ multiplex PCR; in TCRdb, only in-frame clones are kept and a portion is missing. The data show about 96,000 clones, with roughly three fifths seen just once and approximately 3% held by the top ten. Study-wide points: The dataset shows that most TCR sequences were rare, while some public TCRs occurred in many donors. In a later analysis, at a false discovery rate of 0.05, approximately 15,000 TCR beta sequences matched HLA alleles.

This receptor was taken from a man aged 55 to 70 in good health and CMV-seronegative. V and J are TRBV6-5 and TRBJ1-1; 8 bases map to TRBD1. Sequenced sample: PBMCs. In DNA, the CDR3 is TGTGCCAGCAGTACACGGACAGGGCTTACTGAAGCTTTCTTT. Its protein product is CASSTRTGLTEAFF.